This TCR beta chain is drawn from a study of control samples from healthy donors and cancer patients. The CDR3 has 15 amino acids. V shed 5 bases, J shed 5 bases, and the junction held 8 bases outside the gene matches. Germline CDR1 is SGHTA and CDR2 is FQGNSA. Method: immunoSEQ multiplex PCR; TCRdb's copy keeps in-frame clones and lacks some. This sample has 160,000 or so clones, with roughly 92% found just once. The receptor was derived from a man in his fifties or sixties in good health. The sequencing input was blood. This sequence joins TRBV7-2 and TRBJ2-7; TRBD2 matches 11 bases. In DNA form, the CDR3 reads TGTGCCAGCAGCGTCACGGGACTAGCGGCCGACGAGCAGTACTTC. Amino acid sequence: CASSVTGLAADEQYF.